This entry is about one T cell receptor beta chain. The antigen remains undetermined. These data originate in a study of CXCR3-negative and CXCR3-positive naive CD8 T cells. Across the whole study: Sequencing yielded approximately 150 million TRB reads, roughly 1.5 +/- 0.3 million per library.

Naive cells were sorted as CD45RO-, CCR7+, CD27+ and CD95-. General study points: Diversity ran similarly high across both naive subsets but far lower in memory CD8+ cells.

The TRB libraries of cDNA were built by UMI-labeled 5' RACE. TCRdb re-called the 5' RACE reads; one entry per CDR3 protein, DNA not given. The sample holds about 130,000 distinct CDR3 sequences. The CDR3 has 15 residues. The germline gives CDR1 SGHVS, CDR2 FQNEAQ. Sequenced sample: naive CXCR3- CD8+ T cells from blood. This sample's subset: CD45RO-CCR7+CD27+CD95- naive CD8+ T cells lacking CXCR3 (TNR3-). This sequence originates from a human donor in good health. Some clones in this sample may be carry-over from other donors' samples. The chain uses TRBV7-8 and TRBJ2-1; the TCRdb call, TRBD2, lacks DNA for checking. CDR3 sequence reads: CASSLVSTSYNEQFF.